One sample yielded the 21 T cell receptor beta chains listed below, sequenced in a study of CD8 T cells in Susac syndrome. When the RNA was reverse transcribed, random hexamers were used with an input of roughly 0.45 to 1 ug. TCRdb re-called the immunoSEQ multiplex PCR reads through MiXCR, storing one row per CDR3 protein. The table shows about 300,000 distinct CDR3 sequences, with roughly 90% occurring only once. Sequences were obtained from CD8+ T cells from PBMCs. The origin of the receptors is a human donor with multiple sclerosis.

The chain links TRBV7-6 to TRBJ2-7; D is perhaps TRBD1 or TRBD2 (7 bases each). There are 15 residues in the CDR3. V was pared by 4 bases and J by 6 bases, with 19 bases between. Germline loops: CDR1 SGHVS, CDR2 FNYEAQ. The CDR3 nucleotides read TGTGCCAGCAGCTCCGAGGGGGCGGGAGTAGGCGAGCAGTACTTC. The encoded protein is CASSSEGAGVGEQYF.

The gene calls are TRBV21-1 and TRBJ2-7; the table's D call, TRBD1, was not checked against the DNA. TRBV21-1 corresponds to a pseudogene. CDR3 size: 15 residues. CDR3 sequence reads: CASSKVARDTYEQYF. The CDR3 DNA reads as TGTGCCAGCAGCAAAGTGGCCAGGGACACCTACGAGCAGTACTTC.

This chain connects TRBV11-2 to TRBJ2-7, with D perhaps TRBD1 or TRBD2 (5 bases each). This CDR3 region has 12 residues. V was shortened by 2 bases and J by 12 bases, with 14 bases between the two germline ends. Germline V gives CDR1 SGHAT, CDR2 FQNNGV. As DNA, the CDR3 is TGTGCCAGCAGCTTATTGAGCAGGGAGTCGTACTTC. Translating it yields CASSLLSRESYF.

The chain joins TRBV7-3 to TRBJ1-2, with a tentative D call TRBD1 (5 bases). CDR1 SGHTA and CDR2 FQGTGA come from the germline V gene. The CDR3 is 12 residues long. Trimming removed 5 bases at V and 10 bases at J, with 14 bases between. As DNA, the CDR3 is TGTGCCAGCAGCCCCGGGACGGGGTTCTACACCTTC. Protein: CASSPGTGFYTF.

The chain employs TRBV6-5 and TRBJ2-3; tentative D call: TRBD1 (6 bases). The ends were cut back, 3 bases at V and 2 bases at J, with 21 bases in the middle. CDR1 is MNHEY and CDR2 is SVGAGI in the germline V gene. There are 18 residues in the CDR3. CDR3 in amino acids: CASSYAFVPRGYTDTQYF. The CDR3 nucleotides are TGTGCCAGCAGTTATGCGTTCGTTCCCAGGGGCTACACAGATACGCAGTATTTT.

The chain is built from TRBV7-2 and TRBJ2-6, with no clear D. Germline V gene data show CDR1 as SGHTA and CDR2 as FQGNSA. This CDR3 is 15 amino acids long. Trimming took 1 base from V and 7 from J, leaving 11 bases between them. The CDR3 nucleotides read TGTGCCAGCAGCTTAGTGGCGACTGAAGCCAACGTCCTGACTTTC. The encoded protein is CASSLVATEANVLTF.

This clonotype has a single count. V and J are TRBV27 and TRBJ2-3, with D uncertain. Germline lookup yields CDR1 MNHEY and CDR2 SMNVEV (reference sequence). The V gene lost 5 bases and the J gene lost 6 bases, with 21 bases spanning the gap. The length of the CDR3 is 16 residues. The CDR3 DNA reads as TGTGCCAGCAGTCCCGCCGCTGGGAAAAATCCGGATACGCAGTATTTT. This gives the protein CASSPAAGKNPDTQYF.

V and J are TRBV5-6 and TRBJ2-7; D possibly corresponds to TRBD1 (5 bases). This CDR3 is 16 amino acids long. The germline V and J ends were trimmed by 0 bases and 1 base, with 14 bases remaining between them. Germline V gene data show CDR1 as SGHDT and CDR2 as YYEEEE. In nucleotides, the CDR3 is TGTGCCAGCAGCTTGGGGGGCGGAGCCCTATCCTACGAGCAGTACTTC. Its translation is CASSLGGGALSYEQYF.

The rearrangement links TRBV24-1 to TRBJ2-2, with 8 bases lining up with TRBD1. From germline, CDR1 is KGHDR and CDR2 SFDVKD. The CDR3 covers 17 residues. The J segment lost 1 base and the V segment lost 6 bases, leaving 9 bases of the junction unmatched. CDR3 nucleotide sequence: TGTGCCACCAGTTCCGATGAGGGGACAGGGAACACCGGGGAGCTGTTTTTT. Protein: CATSSDEGTGNTGELFF.

V usage is TRBV29-1 and J usage is TRBJ2-7; TRBD1 agrees at 7 bases. The CDR3 extends over 12 amino acids. V lost 6 bases and J lost 0; bases outside the gene matches: 2. Germline lookup yields CDR1 SQVTM and CDR2 ANQGSEA. CDR3 residues: CSVEGASYEQYF. The DNA for the CDR3 is TGCAGCGTCGAGGGGGCCTCCTACGAGCAGTACTTC.

The chain joins TRBV3-1 to TRBJ1-3; 7 positions agree with TRBD1. This CDR3 contains 18 residues. The germline V gene has CDR1 LGHDT and CDR2 YNNKEL (reference sequence). Trimming at V came to 1 base and at J to 6 bases, leaving 15 bases not matched to a gene. The CDR3 DNA reads TGTGCCAGCAGCCAAGGTCACATTTCGCCCAGGGGGGAAAACACCATATATTTT. Translation gives CASSQGHISPRGENTIYF.

The chain joins TRBV4-1 to TRBJ2-1, with 10 bases identical to TRBD1. The CDR3 is 17 amino acids. Germline assignment: CDR1 MGHRA and CDR2 YSYEKL. V lost 3 bases, J lost 5 bases, and 10 bases stayed unmatched. CDR3 residues: CASSQPETGGLDNEQFF. In DNA form, the CDR3 reads TGCGCCAGCAGCCAGCCAGAGACAGGGGGCTTGGACAATGAGCAGTTCTTC.

The chain employs TRBV12-2 and TRBJ1-5. TRBV12-2 is a recognized pseudogene. The CDR3 loop spans 14 amino acids. The CDR3: CASRSLPGEGPQHF. In DNA, the CDR3 is TGTGCAAGTCGCTCACTCCCAGGGGAGGGACCCCAGCATTTT.

The chain recombines TRBV24-1 with TRBJ2-1; TRBD1 matches at 8 bases. CDR3 length: 14 residues. Losses at the gene ends were 1 base for V and 7 bases for J; bases not matched to a gene: 2. CDR1 and CDR2 from the germline V gene are KGHDR and SFDVKD. The chain's CDR3 is CATSDFDRGNEQFF. The CDR3 nucleotides are TGTGCCACCAGTGATTTTGACAGGGGTAATGAGCAGTTCTTC.

V gene TRBV11-2 combines with J gene TRBJ1-1; D might be TRBD1 (5 bases). Trimming shortened V by 11 bases and J by 1 base, and 11 bases separated the two germline ends. Germline V gene lookup returns CDR1 SGHAT and CDR2 FQNNGV. The CDR3 extends over 12 amino acids. CDR3 DNA: TGTGCCGAGGGCAGGGAGAACACTGAAGCTTTCTTT. Translation: CAEGRENTEAFF.

The CDR3, as DNA: TGTGCCAGCAGTTTGTCCAGGCCCGCAGATACGCAGTATTTT. This gives the protein CASSLSRPADTQYF. V and J are TRBV27 and TRBJ2-3; D ambiguous. This CDR3 is 14 amino acids long. The germline V and J ends were trimmed by 3 bases and 4 bases, with 11 bases remaining between them. Germline V gene data show CDR1 as MNHEY and CDR2 as SMNVEV (reference sequence).

The V call is TRBV29-1, the J call TRBJ2-1; TRBD2 is a possible D gene (7 bases). V was trimmed by 2 bases and J by 9 bases, leaving 20 bases between them. Germline V gene sequence: CDR1 SQVTM, CDR2 ANQGSEA. The CDR3 is 15 amino acids. CDR3 nucleotides: TGCAGCGTTGAACCCCGTCGGGGGGCCTATACTGAGCAGTTCTTC. This codes for CSVEPRRGAYTEQFF.

This chain uses TRBV27 with TRBJ1-5, with D possibly matching TRBD1 (5 bases). In germline, CDR1 is MNHEY, CDR2 SMNVEV (reference sequence). The V gene lost 6 bases and the J gene lost 4 bases, with 13 bases spanning the gap. This CDR3 comprises 14 residues. The DNA of the CDR3 is TGTGCCAGCAGCGTAGGGTGGGGGAATCAGCCCCAGCATTTT. This codes for CASSVGWGNQPQHF.

The rearrangement joins TRBV21-1 to TRBJ1-2. TRBV21-1 constitutes a pseudogene. The CDR3 contains 12 residues. This chain's CDR3 is CASSSWIYGYTF. Written as DNA, the CDR3 is TGTGCCAGCAGCAGCTGGATCTATGGCTACACCTTC.

The gene calls are TRBV9 and TRBJ2-3; D is possibly TRBD2 (7 bases). Between the trimmed V and J ends, which lost 3 bases and 2 bases, there was a span of 13 bases. Germline V gene data show CDR1 as SGDLS and CDR2 as YYNGEE. The CDR3 totals 15 residues. The CDR3 coding sequence is TGTGCCAGCAGCGCGGCGGGGGCCCACACAGATACGCAGTATTTT. This translates into CASSAAGAHTDTQYF.

This rearrangement joins TRBV4-1 to TRBJ2-1; D possibly uses TRBD1 or TRBD2 (5 bases each). The CDR3 extends over 16 amino acids. Trimming pared 4 bases from V and 5 bases from J, leaving 18 bases between. The germline CDR1 and CDR2 sequences are MGHRA and YSYEKL. The CDR3 spells CASSPRETGPHNEQFF. The CDR3 bases are TGCGCCAGCAGCCCTAGAGAAACGGGGCCGCACAATGAGCAGTTCTTC.